In its sample, the clone carrying this T cell receptor beta chain was seen a few times. What it recognizes is unknown. This entry is derived from a study of spatial heterogeneity in lung cancer. Study at large: Counts of TCR transcripts in tumor regions tracked strongly with a T cell module score that came from matched bulk RNA-seq.

Time point noted: sample taken at primary tumor resection. Patients with untreated early-stage non-small cell lung cancer, numbering around 71, were the donors. Whole RNA from tumor, nontumor lung or frozen PBMC was sequenced unsorted. TCR cDNA molecules each had a unique molecular identifier. TCRdb used MiXCR to reprocess the 5' RACE reads, holding one entry per CDR3 protein. The table has under 5,000 distinct CDR3 sequences, approximately 9.1% seen once. Germline loops: CDR1 MNHEY, CDR2 SVGEGT. The ends were cut back, 7 bases at V and 2 bases at J, with 18 bases in the middle. The CDR3 contains 15 residues. The study's findings and limits: The number of expanded tumor alpha and beta chains correlated with mutation number.

The sequence came from a male donor with early-stage non-small cell lung cancer. Material: lung tumor tissue, obtained at surgery. V is TRBV6-2 or TRBV6-3 and J is TRBJ2-7, with D possibly TRBD2 on 5 matching bases. The CDR3 nucleotides read TGTGCCAGCACCAGAGGTTATAGCGAGACCTACGAGCAGTACTTC. Encoded protein: CASTRGYSETYEQYF.